This T cell receptor beta chain was identified during a study of cytomegalovirus exposure and HLA in healthy donors. On the study more broadly: The approximately 130 validation repertoires matched the approximately 700 first-cohort repertoires in platform, a later analysis reported. General observations from the study: The study recorded 160 or so TCR beta chains that were cytomegalovirus-associated. There were a few CMV-associated chains whose specificity for CMV antigens was confirmed in vitro.

The donors were part of the validation cohort of 120 subjects. That cohort was separate from the first cohort, which comprised fewer than 800 subjects. Concerning this clone: The antigen is not known.

The data were produced by immunoSEQ multiplex PCR, yet TCRdb's version contains in-frame clones alone and is incomplete. Of fewer than 200,000 clones detected, about 90% appear once; the ten largest clones hold around 2.7%. Germline-derived CDR1 and CDR2 are ENHRY and SYGVKD. Trimming removed 4 bases from V and 4 bases from J; junction bases left unmatched: 3. This CDR3 spans 14 amino acids. This chain connects TRBV10-3 to TRBJ2-7; 11 nucleotides line up with TRBD2. This TCR was recovered from a woman aged 18-29 years in good health and CMV-seropositive. Input material: PBMCs. CDR3 nucleotide sequence: TGTGCCATCAGTGTAGCGGGGGGGGTGTACGAGCAGTACTTC. Translating gives CAISVAGGVYEQYF.